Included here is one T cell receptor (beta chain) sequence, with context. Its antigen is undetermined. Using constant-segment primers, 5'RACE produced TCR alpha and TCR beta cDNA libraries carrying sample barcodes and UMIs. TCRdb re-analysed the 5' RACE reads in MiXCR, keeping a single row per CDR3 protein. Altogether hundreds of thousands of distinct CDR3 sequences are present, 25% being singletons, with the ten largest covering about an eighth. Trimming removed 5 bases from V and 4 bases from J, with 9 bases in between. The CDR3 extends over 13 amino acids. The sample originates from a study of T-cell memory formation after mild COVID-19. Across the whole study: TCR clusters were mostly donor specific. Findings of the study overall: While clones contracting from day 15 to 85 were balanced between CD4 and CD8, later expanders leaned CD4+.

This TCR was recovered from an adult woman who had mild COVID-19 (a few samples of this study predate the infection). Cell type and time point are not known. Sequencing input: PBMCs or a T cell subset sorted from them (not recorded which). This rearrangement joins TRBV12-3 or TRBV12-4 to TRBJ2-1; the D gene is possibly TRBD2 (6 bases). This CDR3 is CASSRLGYNEQFF. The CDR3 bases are TGTGCCAGCAGTCGACTAGGATACAATGAGCAGTTCTTC.